This T cell receptor (beta chain) was obtained from a study of neurological immune-mediated disorders. This clonotype was seen at least ten times. Its antigen is not identified. TCRdb independently ran MiXCR on the 5' RACE reads; one entry per CDR3 protein. The repertoire holds approximately 77,000 distinct CDR3 sequences, roughly 9% seen once, with 1.7% in the top ten. General study points: HTLV-1-associated myelopathy had the most TCR clonal expansion, while multiple sclerosis had the least, a level that fell below healthy controls. No CDR3 amino acid sequences were shared by expanded clones across subjects, suggesting private repertoires in all groups.

The sample was PBMCs. The sequence was obtained from a man aged 50-59 years in good health.

The CDR3 here is CATLPGGLPEAFF. The CDR3 DNA sequence: TGTGCCACCTTGCCAGGGGGCTTGCCTGAAGCTTTCTTT. This sequence joins TRBV6-2 or TRBV6-3 and TRBJ1-1; 8 nucleotides line up with TRBD1. In germline, CDR1 is MNHEY, CDR2 SVGEGT. V was pared by 10 bases and J by 6 bases, with 10 bases of the junction left unmatched. The CDR3 loop spans 13 amino acids.